Listed below are T cell receptor beta chains from one sample, sequenced in a study of cytotoxic CD8 clonotypes in ibrutinib-treated CLL. Only in-frame clones appear in the TCRdb table, and some are missing; sequencing was by immunoSEQ multiplex PCR. The sample carries about 68,000 clones, about 64% recorded once. The specimen comprised PBMCs, sampled after 12 months of ibrutinib treatment. Source of these receptors: a human donor with chronic lymphocytic leukemia. Each CDR3 is given with its conserved first and last residue. Fields, in order: D gene, J gene, clone size, V gene, CDR3 DNA, CDR3 protein. The D gene is left open where the match is weak. Expanded clones get a size class; other rows say once, few or many, or leave the size out.

>TRBD2|TRBJ2-7|NA|TRBV11-2
TGTGCCAGCAGCCCCGGGGGGGGCAGCTTTCTCTCCTACGAGCAGTACTTC
CASSPGGGSFLSYEQYF
>TRBD1|TRBJ1-1|NA|TRBV5-4
TGTGCCAGCAGCTTGTTTAAAACCGCAGGGGGCCTAGGTGAAGCTTTCTTT
CASSLFKTAGGLGEAFF
>NA|TRBJ1-6|NA|TRBV15
TGTGCCACCAGCAGAGATGGGCAGCCCTCTAATTCACCCCTCCACTTT
CATSRDGQPSNSPLHF
>TRBD1|TRBJ1-1|NA|TRBV6-1
TGTGCCAGCAATGAGGTCGGGACAGGGGGCAAGGACACTGAAGCTTTCTTT
CASNEVGTGGKDTEAFF
>NA|TRBJ1-3|NA|TRBV30
TGTGCCTGGAGTGTATCCCAGCGACTCTCTGGAAACACCATATATTTT
CAWSVSQRLSGNTIYF
>TRBD1|TRBJ2-7|NA|TRBV18
TGTGCCAGCTCAGACCGGGACAGGGCGGGTACCTACGAGCAGTACTTC
CASSDRDRAGTYEQYF
>TRBD1|TRBJ1-4|NA|TRBV4-2
TGTGCCAGCAGCCAAGGACAGACCTTCCGGGACAGCTATGAAAAACTGTTTTTT
CASSQGQTFRDSYEKLFF
>NA|TRBJ2-1|NA|TRBV10-3
TGTGCCACCAATACGGGCCCCGGGGAAGAGCAGTTCTTC
CATNTGPGEEQFF
>NA|TRBJ2-3|NA|TRBV5-6
TGTGCCAGCAGCTGGACGAGCGGGGACACTAGCACAGATACGCAGTATTTT
CASSWTSGDTSTDTQYF
>NA|TRBJ2-3|NA|TRBV7-2
TGTGCCAGCAGCCGACCCGACAGCTCCCTAGGGACAGATACGCAGTATTTT
CASSRPDSSLGTDTQYF
>TRBD2|TRBJ2-3|NA|TRBV28
TGTGCCAGCAGTACGGGACTAGCGGGGGGGCCGAAAGATACGCAGTATTTT
CASSTGLAGGPKDTQYF
>TRBD2|TRBJ2-3|once|TRBV5-1
TGCGCCAGCAGCACGGGACTACTCAGAGATACGCAGTATTTT
CASSTGLLRDTQYF
>NA|TRBJ2-3|NA|TRBV7-9
TGTGCCAGCACCCCTGGGGGGGGGCTAGGGGATACGCAGTATTTT
CASTPGGGLGDTQYF
>NA|TRBJ1-3|NA|TRBV5-4
TGTGCCAGCAGCCACCTTGTTCTAGGGCTGGGGATAAGTTCTGGAAACACCATATATTTT
CASSHLVLGLGISSGNTIYF
>NA|TRBJ1-5|NA|TRBV28
TGTGCCAGCAGTCCTTATCCCCAGGGGCTAAGCAATCAGCCCCAGCATTTT
CASSPYPQGLSNQPQHF
>TRBD1|TRBJ2-7|few|TRBV28
TGTGCCAGCAGTTTCAGGGACAGGGGGTACCTCTCCTACGAGCAGTACTTC
CASSFRDRGYLSYEQYF
>NA|TRBJ1-5|NA|TRBV18
TGTGCCAGCTCACCGGGAGGGGGTCAGCCCCAGCATTTT
CASSPGGGQPQHF
>NA|TRBJ1-5|NA|TRBV10-1
TGCGCCAGCAGTGGGACGCTCGTGGAGGGTCAGCCCCAGCATTTT
CASSGTLVEGQPQHF
>TRBD2|TRBJ2-7|NA|TRBV7-2
TGTGCCAGCAGCCCCGGGGGGGGGCGAGGTAGCTACGAGCAGTACTTC
CASSPGGGRGSYEQYF
>NA|TRBJ2-5|NA|TRBV4-2
TGTGCCAGCAGCCAAGAGTACAGAAGGGGGGGCCAAGAGACCCAGTACTTC
CASSQEYRRGGQETQYF
>TRBD1|TRBJ2-7|NA|TRBV5-5
TGTGCCAGCAGCTTGGGGTTGACGGGACAGGACTACGAGCAGTACTTC
CASSLGLTGQDYEQYF
>TRBD1|TRBJ1-5|NA|TRBV6-1
TGTGCCAGCAGTGATATGAGGGGGCCAGGGCCCCAGCATTTT
CASSDMRGPGPQHF
>NA|TRBJ1-1|NA|TRBV4-1
TGCGCCAGCAGCCAAGCCCCCCAGGGGAACACTGAAGCTTTCTTT
CASSQAPQGNTEAFF
>NA|TRBJ1-2|NA|TRBV19
TGTGCCAGTAGACGACAGTCCTATGGCTACACCTTC
CASRRQSYGYTF
>NA|TRBJ1-6|NA|TRBV5-1
TGCGCCAGCAGCTTGATGGGGGATTCACCCCTCCACTTT
CASSLMGDSPLHF
>NA|TRBJ1-1|few|TRBV6-1
TGTGCCAGCTCCCTGGCGGGGGTGAACACTGAAGCTTTCTTT
CASSLAGVNTEAFF
>NA|TRBJ2-7|NA|TRBV19
TGTGCCAGTAGTATGGTGGTGACGGCAACCTACGAGCAGTACTTC
CASSMVVTATYEQYF
>NA|TRBJ1-6|NA|TRBV5-8
TGTGCCGGGGCAGGCTCGAGCTCCTATAATTCACCCCTCCACTTT
CAGAGSSSYNSPLHF
>NA|TRBJ2-5|NA|TRBV30
TGTGCCTGGAATGGGGGGGAGACCCAGTACTTC
CAWNGGETQYF
>TRBD1|TRBJ2-2|NA|TRBV5-1
TGCGCCAGCAGCTTGAAGAAGACAGGGGGGAACACCGGGGAGCTGTTTTTT
CASSLKKTGGNTGELFF
>NA|TRBJ1-2|NA|TRBV6-1
TGTGCCAGCAGTGGAACACGCCCTGGCTACACCTTC
CASSGTRPGYTF
>TRBD1|TRBJ1-1|NA|TRBV19
TGTGCCAGTAGTATAGCGCGGGACAGGGGACCTGAAGCTTTCTTT
CASSIARDRGPEAFF
>TRBD1|TRBJ2-3|once|TRBV12-5
TGTGCTAGTGGTTTAGTCCTCACAGGGGCGATTGATACGCAGTATTTT
CASGLVLTGAIDTQYF
>NA|TRBJ2-7|NA|TRBV5-1
TGCGCCAGCAGACCAACTACTTTAAGGTTATACGAGCAGTACTTC
CASRPTTLRLYEQYF
>TRBD2|TRBJ2-2|NA|TRBV5-1
TGCGCCAGCAGCTTGGCCCGGACGGGGGGAAACACCGGGGAGCTGTTTTTT
CASSLARTGGNTGELFF
>TRBD2|TRBJ2-7|NA|TRBV10-1
TGCGCCAGCAGTGTTTGGGGGAGGGTTCGTTACGAGCAGTACTTC
CASSVWGRVRYEQYF
>TRBD1|TRBJ2-5|once|TRBV29-1
TGCAGCGTTGAAATGGACAGGGGGCAGTACTTC
CSVEMDRGQYF
>NA|TRBJ2-7|few|TRBV18
TGTGCCAGCTCACTTGAAGAGGTCCTCTCCTACGAGCAGTACTTC
CASSLEEVLSYEQYF
>TRBD1|TRBJ2-3|NA|TRBV9
TGTGCCAGCAGCGCGCTGCCCCGGACAGGGGGCACAGATACGCAGTATTTT
CASSALPRTGGTDTQYF
>NA|TRBJ1-1|NA|TRBV2
TGTGCCAGCCTTTGGGGGGGCACTGAAGCTTTCTTT
CASLWGGTEAFF
>TRBD2|TRBJ2-1|NA|TRBV5-1
TGCGCCAGCAGCTTGGTCCGGGGGGGCCCCAATGAGCAGTTCTTC
CASSLVRGGPNEQFF
>NA|TRBJ2-7|few|TRBV7-6
TGTGCCAGCAGCCGGCGGGGGCAGGGGTTGTCCTACGAGCAGTACTTC
CASSRRGQGLSYEQYF
>NA|TRBJ2-5|few|TRBV5-1
TGCGCCAGCAGCTTGGGGGGCAGCACAAAGACCCAGTACTTC
CASSLGGSTKTQYF
>TRBD2|TRBJ2-3|NA|TRBV27
TGTGCCACGTACCCCACTTTCGGGCTAGCGGGGGCCGCCCCCACAGATACGCAGTATTTT
CATYPTFGLAGAAPTDTQYF
>TRBD2|TRBJ2-5|NA|TRBV11-2
TGTGCCAGCAGCTTCGGACTAGCATTGGAGACCCAGTACTTC
CASSFGLALETQYF
>NA|TRBJ1-5|NA|TRBV29-1
TGCAGCGTTTCGACAGGTGTCAATCAGCCCCAGCATTTT
CSVSTGVNQPQHF
>NA|TRBJ2-2|few|TRBV7-9
TGTGCCAGCAGCTTTGGCGTTGGGGAGCTGTTTTTT
CASSFGVGELFF
>NA|TRBJ2-1|NA|TRBV28
TGTGCCAGCAGTCCTCACGGGATCAACGGTGTGAATGAGCAGTTCTTC
CASSPHGINGVNEQFF
>TRBD1|TRBJ1-4|NA|TRBV6-6
TGTGCCAGCAGCAGGACAGGGGCCCTTAATGAAAAACTGTTTTTT
CASSRTGALNEKLFF
>TRBD2|TRBJ2-1|NA|TRBV7-3
TGTGCCAGCAGCTTTAGAGCGGGGCGTCTCTACAATGAGCAGTTCTTC
CASSFRAGRLYNEQFF
>NA|TRBJ1-4|NA|TRBV11-2
TGTGCCAGCAGCTTGGGTCCTGGAGGGGAAAAACTGTTTTTT
CASSLGPGGEKLFF
>TRBD1|TRBJ2-1|NA|TRBV10-3
TGTGCCATCAGTGAAGACTCCGGACAGGGGCGCAATGAGCAGTTCTTC
CAISEDSGQGRNEQFF
>TRBD1|TRBJ2-7|NA|TRBV27
TGTGCCAGCAGTACCGGGACAGAGTCCTACGAGCAGTACTTC
CASSTGTESYEQYF
>NA|TRBJ2-7|NA|TRBV27
TGTGCCAGCAGCCAGACAGGCAGAGAGCAGTACTTC
CASSQTGREQYF